The 29 T cell receptor beta chains listed next were all sequenced from one sample in a study of T cells after yellow fever vaccination. TCRdb processed the 5' RACE reads anew with MiXCR; each CDR3 protein has one entry. This sample has a few hundred thousand distinct CDR3 sequences; 17% occur once, and the top ten carry roughly 17%. The sequenced sample was PBMCs, obtained less than 6 days after the first yellow fever vaccination. These receptors were taken from a man aged 18 to 29 who received the YFV17D yellow fever vaccine.

This clonotype was detected many times. This chain connects TRBV10-3 to TRBJ2-2; D unclear. Germline V gene sequence: CDR1 ENHRY, CDR2 SYGVKD. The CDR3 loop spans 16 amino acids. The V end was cut by 8 bases, the J end by 1 base, with 17 bases between. The CDR3 spells CAIGEVARLNTGELFF. Written as DNA, the CDR3 is TGTGCCATCGGAGAGGTCGCGAGATTGAACACCGGGGAGCTGTTTTTT.

This clonotype has only a few counts. The CDR3 here is CASSQGDWVDPDTQYF. Here the CDR3 DNA reads TGCGCCAGCAGCCAAGGGGACTGGGTGGATCCAGATACGCAGTATTTT. The chain is built from TRBV4-3 and TRBJ2-3, with D perhaps matching TRBD2 (6 bases). Germline values: CDR1 LGHNA, CDR2 YSLEER. V lost 1 base to trimming and J lost 4 bases, with 15 bases between them. CDR3 length equals 16 residues.

The J gene is TRBJ1-2, the V gene TRBV12-3 or TRBV12-4, with unresolved D. Trimming removed 6 bases from V and 0 bases from J, with 8 bases in between. The CDR3 sequence is 13 residues long. As DNA, the CDR3 is TGTGCCAGCAGGCCCCGGTCTAACTATGGCTACACCTTC. This translates into CASRPRSNYGYTF.

In its sample, this clonotype was seen a few times. The chain couples TRBV4-3 to TRBJ1-2; no reliable D call. V lost 5 bases and J 6 bases, leaving 16 bases between the germline ends. CDR1 and CDR2 (germline): LGHNA, YSLEER. CDR3 size: 14 residues. The CDR3 here is CASSNLGEENGYTF. The CDR3 DNA reads TGCGCCAGCAGCAACCTCGGGGAGGAGAATGGCTACACCTTC.

This clonotype was seen many times. The V and J genes are TRBV7-9 and TRBJ1-1; no definite D call. The germline gives CDR1 SEHNR, CDR2 FQNEAQ (reference sequence). V was trimmed by 8 bases and J by 1 base, leaving 5 bases between them. The CDR3 contains 11 residues. CDR3 amino acids: CASQENTEAFF. In DNA form, the CDR3 reads TGTGCCAGCCAAGAGAACACTGAAGCTTTCTTT.

This chain connects TRBV4-2 to TRBJ1-2; D gene ambiguous. V was trimmed by 0 bases and J by 5 bases, leaving 1 base between them. The CDR3 is 11 amino acids. CDR1 is LGHNA, CDR2 YNFKEQ, per germline. DNA for the CDR3: TGTGCCAGCAGCCAAGAATATGGCTACACCTTC. Translating it yields CASSQEYGYTF.

Only a few counts were recorded for this clonotype. The chain uses TRBV19 and TRBJ2-2; D ambiguous. Looked up from germline, CDR1 is LNHDA and CDR2 is SQIVND (reference sequence). Trimming pared 8 bases from V and 8 bases from J, leaving 12 bases between. The CDR3 loop spans 12 amino acids. CDR3: CASSYWSGELFF. The CDR3 nucleotides read TGTGCCAGTTCTTATTGGTCTGGGGAGCTGTTTTTT.

This clonotype has more than one count but fewer than ten. The chain employs TRBV6-5 and TRBJ1-1, with D unclear. This CDR3 comprises 16 residues. Trimming left V 0 bases short and J 2 bases short, with 13 bases between. CDR1 is MNHEY, CDR2 SVGAGI, per germline. CDR3 loop: CASSYSKFRRNTEAFF. CDR3 bases: TGTGCCAGCAGTTACTCAAAGTTCCGGCGAAACACTGAAGCTTTCTTT.

This clonotype has a handful of counts. CDR3 loop: CASSPRYGTGINEKLFF. CDR3 DNA sequence: TGTGCCAGCTCACCACGTTATGGGACAGGGATTAATGAAAAACTGTTTTTT. This sequence joins TRBV18 and TRBJ1-4; the match to TRBD1 covers 9 bases. The CDR3 loop spans 17 amino acids. The V and J ends lost 1 base and 4 bases, in that order; junction bases with no gene match: 7. In germline, CDR1 is KGHSH, CDR2 LQKENI.

The rearrangement uses TRBV21-1 and TRBJ2-5; the table's D call of TRBD1 was not tested on the DNA. TRBV21-1 is marked as a pseudogene. The CDR3 is made up of 14 amino acids. CDR3 in amino acids: CASNRTGHQETQYF. CDR3 sequence (DNA): TGTGCCAGCAACCGGACAGGGCACCAAGAGACCCAGTACTTC.

This chain connects TRBV20-1 to TRBJ2-3; a weak D match, TRBD2 (6 bases). V was clipped by 6 bases and J by 2 bases, with 15 bases between them. Per the germline V gene, CDR1 is DFQATT and CDR2 is SNEGSKA (reference sequence). There are 14 residues in the CDR3. CDR3: CSADSGDNTDTQYF. The CDR3 nucleotides read TGCAGTGCCGACTCGGGGGATAACACAGATACGCAGTATTTT.

This clonotype was recorded a few times. The rearrangement joins TRBV27 to TRBJ2-4; maybe TRBD1 (5 bases). V was cut by 4 bases and J by 2 bases, with 15 bases left in between. The CDR3 has 16 residues. Germline-derived CDR1 and CDR2 are MNHEY and SMNVEV (reference sequence). CDR3 bases: TGTGCCAGCAGTTCAAATCCTAGGGGTTCCAAAAACATTCAGTACTTC. Translating gives CASSSNPRGSKNIQYF.

The CDR3, as DNA: TGCGCCAGCAGCCAGAACAGGGGATTTTCCTACAATGAGCAGTTCTTC. Protein product: CASSQNRGFSYNEQFF. The chain carries TRBV4-3 and TRBJ2-1; TRBD1 aligns across 7 bases. The trim removed 3 bases at V and 1 base at J, leaving 6 bases unmatched. Per the germline V gene, CDR1 is LGHNA and CDR2 is YSLEER. The CDR3 runs 16 residues.

The rearrangement links TRBV25-1 to TRBJ2-5; no clear D gene. The CDR3 totals 11 residues. Trimming removed 4 bases from V and 5 bases from J, with 5 bases in between. CDR1 MGHDK and CDR2 SYGVNS come from the germline V gene. CDR3 coding DNA: TGTGCCAGCAGTGGGTACGAGACCCAGTACTTC. It yields the protein CASSGYETQYF.

This clonotype has more than one count but fewer than ten. The chain combines TRBV6-2 or TRBV6-3 with TRBJ2-4, with 8 positions matching TRBD1. V was pared by 5 bases and J by 4 bases, with 7 bases of the junction left unmatched. The germline V gene encodes CDR1 MNHEY and CDR2 SVGEGT. The CDR3 extends over 15 amino acids. For the CDR3, the DNA is TGTGCCAGCAGTCTACGGGACAGGATTAAAAACATTCAGTACTTC. Its translation is CASSLRDRIKNIQYF.

This clonotype has more than one count but fewer than ten. The gene calls are TRBV20-1 and TRBJ2-2; D is possibly TRBD2 (7 bases). The germline V gene encodes CDR1 DFQATT and CDR2 SNEGSKA (reference sequence). The CDR3 extends over 15 amino acids. Deletions cut 3 bases from V and 5 bases from J, with 16 bases between. CDR3 nucleotides: TGCAGTGCTAGCGACGGGGGGCGGGGAACCGGGGAGCTGTTTTTT. The encoded protein is CSASDGGRGTGELFF.

This clonotype was counted only a few times. The CDR3 region has the DNA TGTGCCAGCAGTCCAACAGGGGAGGAGACTGAAGCTTTCTTT. Its translation is CASSPTGEETEAFF. This chain uses TRBV6-1 with TRBJ1-1, with 7 bases that match TRBD1. CDR1 MNHNS and CDR2 SASEGT come from the germline V gene. V shed 5 bases, J shed 5 bases, and the junction held 8 bases outside the gene matches. This CDR3 comprises 14 residues.

The chain carries TRBV15 and TRBJ2-1, with no clear D. The germline V and J ends were trimmed by 2 bases and 4 bases, with 3 bases remaining between them. The CDR3 covers 12 residues. CDR1 is LNHNV, CDR2 YYDKDF, per germline (reference sequence). CDR3 DNA: TGTGCCACCAGCAGACAGTACAATGAGCAGTTCTTC. Protein product: CATSRQYNEQFF.

This clonotype came up a few times. This chain connects TRBV7-9 to TRBJ1-2; D not resolved. The V end was cut by 6 bases, the J end by 1 base, with 18 bases between. Germline values: CDR1 SEHNR, CDR2 FQNEAQ (reference sequence). The CDR3 covers 16 residues. The CDR3 loop reads CASRPLGLGFNYGYTF. The CDR3 region has the DNA TGTGCCAGCAGACCCCTCGGTCTTGGGTTTAACTATGGCTACACCTTC.

In this sample, this clonotype turned up a few times. This chain connects TRBV7-9 to TRBJ2-3, with 8 bases identical to TRBD1. The CDR3 spans 14 residues. Germline V gene sequence: CDR1 SEHNR, CDR2 FQNEAQ (reference sequence). Losses at the gene ends were 5 bases for V and 6 bases for J; bases not matched to a gene: 7. As DNA, the CDR3 is TGTGCCAGCAGCCATGGACAGGGCTACGATACGCAGTATTTT. Amino acids: CASSHGQGYDTQYF.

For the CDR3, the DNA is TGTGCCAGCAGCCTAGCCGCCTTCTATGGCTACACCTTC. As protein: CASSLAAFYGYTF. The rearrangement links TRBV5-5 to TRBJ1-2, with D hard to call. CDR3 length: 13 amino acids. V dropped 4 bases and J dropped 4 bases, with 11 bases sitting between them. Germline V gives CDR1 SGHKS, CDR2 YYEKEE (reference sequence).

The chain couples TRBV10-3 to TRBJ2-7, with 8 positions matching TRBD1. Germline lookup yields CDR1 ENHRY and CDR2 SYGVKD. The CDR3 runs to 14 residues. With 2 bases clipped from V and 9 bases from J, the junction kept 9 bases outside the gene matches. CDR3: CAISEGDRIEVQYF. DNA of the CDR3: TGTGCCATCAGTGAGGGGGACAGGATCGAGGTGCAGTACTTC.

J is TRBJ2-1 and V is TRBV7-8; TRBD2 matches at 16 bases. The V gene end was trimmed by 4 bases and the J gene end by 4 bases; junction bases not matched to a gene: 7. This CDR3 spans 18 amino acids. Germline loops: CDR1 SGHVS, CDR2 FQNEAQ. CDR3 sequence: CASSYTGTSGGAYNEQFF. DNA for the CDR3: TGTGCCAGCAGCTATACCGGGACTAGCGGGGGGGCGTACAATGAGCAGTTCTTC.

CDR3 in DNA: TGTGCCAGTAGTATCGGGCCTAGCGGATACACAGATACGCAGTATTTT. As protein: CASSIGPSGYTDTQYF. V gene TRBV19 combines with J gene TRBJ2-3; TRBD2 agrees at 7 bases. This CDR3 is built from 16 residues. Trimming cost V 3 bases and J 2 bases; bases outside gene matches: 8. The germline V gene has CDR1 LNHDA and CDR2 SQIVND (reference sequence).

In this sample, this clonotype turned up a few times. V is TRBV11-2 and J is TRBJ1-1; 8 bases are a match to TRBD1. This CDR3 comprises 17 residues. V was pared by 5 bases and J by 0 bases, with 11 bases of the junction left unmatched. The germline V gene has CDR1 SGHAT and CDR2 FQNNGV. The CDR3 region has the DNA TGTGCCAGCAGCCTGCGAAGGACAGGGTTCATGAACACTGAAGCTTTCTTT. It codes for CASSLRRTGFMNTEAFF.

The chain combines TRBV5-1 with TRBJ1-1; D unresolved. V was pared by 0 bases and J by 2 bases, with 11 bases between. This CDR3 spans 15 amino acids. CDR1 and CDR2 from the germline V gene are SGHRS and YFSETQ. This chain's CDR3 is CASSLVGNLNTEAFF. The CDR3 coding sequence is TGCGCCAGCAGCTTGGTTGGAAATCTCAACACTGAAGCTTTCTTT.

Only a few counts were recorded for this clonotype. J is TRBJ2-7 and V is TRBV21-1; TRBD1 is the table's D call and was not checked against the DNA. TRBV21-1 is noted as a pseudogene. This CDR3 region has 13 residues. The CDR3 DNA is TGTGCCGGATCGGGGCAGGGGGGAGACGAGCAGTACTTC. As protein: CAGSGQGGDEQYF.

In its sample, this clonotype was seen a few times. This chain connects TRBV27 to TRBJ2-5; no reliable D call. The CDR3 has 16 residues. V was trimmed by 4 bases and J by 7 bases, leaving 22 bases between them. Germline V gene data show CDR1 as MNHEY and CDR2 as SMNVEV (reference sequence). The CDR3 DNA is TGTGCCAGCAGTTCCCCTAGACTCCCCCCATTTGGGACCCAGTACTTC. The encoded protein is CASSSPRLPPFGTQYF.

J is TRBJ1-1 and V is TRBV19, with a possible D match to TRBD1 (5 bases). This CDR3 comprises 14 residues. Trimming cost V 5 bases and J 0 bases, with 10 bases left between them. CDR1 LNHDA and CDR2 SQIVND come from the germline V gene (reference sequence). As DNA, the CDR3 is TGTGCCAGTAGTCGGTCAGGGATGAACACTGAAGCTTTCTTT. Translating it yields CASSRSGMNTEAFF.